One sample yielded the 18 T cell receptor beta chains listed below, sequenced in a study of cytomegalovirus exposure and HLA in healthy donors. The repertoire was sequenced with immunoSEQ multiplex PCR; TCRdb's copy has only in-frame clones and lacks some. Of a few hundred thousand clones listed, 65% to 90% are singletons. Sequenced input: PBMCs. The receptors were gathered from a woman aged 18-29 years in good health and CMV-seronegative.

The V gene is TRBV27, the J gene TRBJ2-2; the D gene is possibly TRBD1 (5 bases). The CDR3 has 12 residues. The V gene's germline CDR1 is MNHEY and CDR2 SMNVEV (reference sequence). The V and J ends lost 7 bases and 6 bases respectively, with 9 bases between them. CDR3 in DNA: TGTGCCAGCATGCTAGGGGCCGGGGAGCTGTTTTTT. It translates to CASMLGAGELFF.

The chain uses TRBV5-1 and TRBJ2-7; 9 positions match TRBD1. The V gene's germline CDR1 is SGHRS and CDR2 YFSETQ. With V trimmed by 5 bases and J by 4 bases, 7 bases remained unmatched. This CDR3 comprises 14 residues. The DNA for the CDR3 is TGCGCCAGCAGACACCCGGGACAGGGTTACGAGCAGTACTTC. This sequence encodes CASRHPGQGYEQYF.

The genes are TRBV5-4 and TRBJ1-2; 8 positions match TRBD1. Trimming cost V 2 bases and J 5 bases; bases outside gene matches: 5. Germline V gene data show CDR1 as SGHNT and CDR2 as YYREEE (reference sequence). The CDR3 loop spans 14 amino acids. Here the CDR3 DNA reads TGTGCCAGCAGCTTAAAGGGACAGGCATATGGCTACACCTTC. The encoded protein is CASSLKGQAYGYTF.

This rearrangement joins TRBV6-1 to TRBJ2-7; tentative D call: TRBD1 (6 bases). There are 13 residues in the CDR3. Trimming shortened V by 3 bases and J by 2 bases, and 8 bases separated the two germline ends. CDR1 and CDR2 from the germline V gene are MNHNS and SASEGT. The CDR3 region is CASSDGQTYEQYF. The CDR3 region has the DNA TGTGCCAGCAGTGATGGACAGACCTACGAGCAGTACTTC.

V usage is TRBV4-1 and J usage is TRBJ1-2, with D perhaps matching TRBD1 (5 bases). Trimming took 0 bases from V and 1 from J, leaving 9 bases between them. CDR1 MGHRA and CDR2 YSYEKL come from the germline V gene. The CDR3 is made up of 15 amino acids. The CDR3 DNA is TGCGCCAGCAGCCAAGAGTCAGGGTTTAACTATGGCTACACCTTC. Residues: CASSQESGFNYGYTF.

This chain links TRBV11-2 with TRBJ2-7, with 8 positions matching TRBD1. The trim removed 5 bases at V and 6 bases at J, leaving 3 bases unmatched. The CDR3 has 12 amino acids. Germline V gene sequence: CDR1 SGHAT, CDR2 FQNNGV. Written as DNA, the CDR3 is TGTGCCAGCAGCCTTACAGGGGGCGAGCAGTACTTC. Its protein is CASSLTGGEQYF.

The chain joins TRBV29-1 to TRBJ1-5; D ambiguous. V was trimmed by 6 bases and J by 10 bases, leaving 19 bases between them. Germline loops: CDR1 SQVTM, CDR2 ANQGSEA. The CDR3 extends over 13 amino acids. CDR3 residues: CSVGRTRGYPQHF. The DNA for the CDR3 is TGCAGCGTGGGTCGGACCCGAGGGTACCCCCAGCATTTT. Drawing the rest from reference TRBV29-1 and TRBJ1-5, the complete variable domain is SAVISQKPSRDICQRGTSLTIQCQVDSQVTMMFWYRQQPGQSLTLIATANQGSEATYESGFVIDKFPISRPNLTFSTLTVSNMSPEDSSIYLCSVGRTRGYPQHFGDGTRLSIL.

The CDR3 coding sequence is TGCGCCAGCAGCCAAGACTGGACAGGGGGGGATGATACGCAGTATTTT. Its translation is CASSQDWTGGDDTQYF. J is TRBJ2-3 and V is TRBV4-3, with 10 positions matching TRBD1. V dropped 0 bases and J dropped 6; count of bases not matched to a gene: 6. This CDR3 has 16 amino acids. CDR1 and CDR2 (germline): LGHNA, YSLEER.

The rearrangement joins TRBV27 to TRBJ2-1, with a possible D match to TRBD1 (6 bases). There are 17 residues in the CDR3. Trimming removed 6 bases from V and 6 bases from J, with 24 bases in between. Germline values: CDR1 MNHEY, CDR2 SMNVEV (reference sequence). CDR3 loop: CASRLYNRGGWVNEQFF. CDR3 DNA sequence: TGTGCCAGCAGACTCTATAACCGAGGGGGATGGGTCAATGAGCAGTTCTTC.

The gene calls are TRBV27 and TRBJ2-2; D possibly corresponds to TRBD1 (6 bases). V dropped 2 bases and J dropped 6 bases, with 25 bases sitting between them. CDR1 and CDR2 from the germline V gene are MNHEY and SMNVEV (reference sequence). This CDR3 spans 19 amino acids. Here the CDR3 reads CASSLTGNRFFDRSGELFF. In DNA, the CDR3 is TGTGCCAGCAGTTTAACAGGGAACCGGTTCTTTGATCGTTCCGGGGAGCTGTTTTTT.

The J gene is TRBJ1-2, the V gene TRBV30, with 9 bases fitting TRBD1. V shed 1 base, J shed 5 bases, and the junction held 8 bases outside the gene matches. This CDR3 region has 15 residues. Germline CDR1 GTSNPN, CDR2 SVGIG (reference sequence). This CDR3 is CAWSATGGLRYGYTF. CDR3 bases: TGTGCCTGGAGTGCTACAGGGGGCCTTAGGTATGGCTACACCTTC.

The V and J genes are TRBV30 and TRBJ1-5; TRBD1 might be the D (5 bases). Germline CDR1 reads GTSNPN; CDR2 reads SVGIG (reference sequence). The CDR3 has 11 amino acids. Trimming shortened V by 3 bases and J by 7 bases, and 7 bases separated the two germline ends. CDR3 loop: CAWRGGQPQHF. The CDR3, as DNA: TGTGCCTGGAGGGGGGGGCAGCCCCAGCATTTT.

The gene calls are TRBV7-9 and TRBJ2-7; 13 positions agree with TRBD2. V lost 4 bases to trimming and J lost 4 bases; unmatched junction nucleotides: 13. CDR1 and CDR2 from the germline V gene are SEHNR and FQNEAQ (reference sequence). This CDR3 is 18 amino acids long. In DNA form, the CDR3 reads TGTGCCAGCAGCTATGGACTAGCGGGAGTCCAAATTACGTACGAGCAGTACTTC. This sequence encodes CASSYGLAGVQITYEQYF.

CDR3 loop: CASRLGPTRRQEFSYEQYF. The DNA for the CDR3 is TGTGCAAGTCGCTTAGGCCCTACGAGAAGACAGGAATTCTCCTACGAGCAGTACTTC. The chain uses TRBV12-2 and TRBJ2-7; the table's D call, TRBD1, has no DNA check behind it. TRBV12-2 is tagged as a pseudogene. This CDR3 has 19 residues.

This chain connects TRBV29-1 to TRBJ1-2; D unclear. V lost 2 bases and J 3 bases, leaving 13 bases between the germline ends. This CDR3 region has 14 residues. The germline gives CDR1 SQVTM, CDR2 ANQGSEA. The CDR3 region is CSVESGPGDYGYTF. As DNA, the CDR3 is TGCAGCGTTGAAAGCGGCCCTGGGGACTATGGCTACACCTTC.

The chain uses TRBV6-1 and TRBJ2-7; a weak D match, TRBD2 (6 bases). Germline loops: CDR1 MNHNS, CDR2 SASEGT. The CDR3 contains 15 residues. Trimming removed 2 bases from V and 2 bases from J, with 13 bases in between. The CDR3 coding sequence is TGTGCCAGCAGTGAATTATCGGGGGAACCCTACGAGCAGTACTTC. Its protein product is CASSELSGEPYEQYF.

The chain is built from TRBV7-2 and TRBJ1-6; D perhaps matches TRBD1 (6 bases). This CDR3 has 15 amino acids. Germline CDR1 and CDR2: SGHTA and FQGNSA. The ends were cut back, 3 bases at V and 7 bases at J, with 13 bases in the middle. The CDR3 is CASSLGAAGNSPLHF. CDR3 nucleotide sequence: TGTGCCAGCAGCTTGGGGGCAGCCGGAAATTCACCCCTCCACTTT.

The rearrangement uses TRBV10-1 and TRBJ2-1, with 7 positions matching TRBD1. V was clipped by 4 bases and J by 7 bases; unmatched bases: 4. Germline V gene data show CDR1 as WNHNN and CDR2 as SYGVQD (reference sequence). This CDR3 is built from 13 residues. The CDR3 nucleotides read TGCGCCAGCAGTGGGGGACAGTGGAATGAGCAGTTCTTC. This codes for CASSGGQWNEQFF.